One sample yielded the 14 T cell receptor beta chains listed below, sequenced in a study of blood T cell repertoires in COVID-19 (dated by TCRdb to 2020 to 2022). Libraries were constructed by the immunoSEQ multiplex PCR assay. TCRdb re-hosts the immuneACCESS table, in-frame sequences only. Its copies lack some clones; in the studies checked, an unresolved V gene accounts for under half of them, and the cause for the rest is not known. The table for this sample lists some 130,000 clones; about 83% of them were counted only once. The top ten hold 9.7% of the sample. The sample was peripheral blood. The origin of the receptors is a middle-aged man with active or convalescent COVID-19.

This chain uses TRBV11-3 with TRBJ2-3; 8 bases are shared with TRBD2. This CDR3 contains 16 residues. With 5 bases clipped from V and 0 bases from J, the junction kept 7 bases outside the gene matches. Per germline, CDR1 SGHNT and CDR2 YENEEA. DNA for the CDR3: TGTGCCAGCAGCCTCCGAAGCGGGGGTAGCACAGATACGCAGTATTTT. Its translation: CASSLRSGGSTDTQYF. Variable domain in full (rest from reference TRBV11-3 and TRBJ2-3): EAGVVQSPRYKIIEKKQPVAFWCNPISGHNTLYWYLQNLGQGPELLIRYENEEAVDDSQLPKDRFSAERLKGVDSTLKIQPAELGDSAVYLCASSLRSGGSTDTQYFGPGTRLTVL.

This chain connects TRBV2 to TRBJ2-7; the match to TRBD2 covers 11 bases. CDR1 and CDR2 (germline): SNHLY, FYNNEI. The CDR3 runs 15 residues. The V and J ends lost 3 bases and 7 bases, in that order; junction bases with no gene match: 8. CDR3 DNA: TGTGCCAGCAGTGAGGTTATAGCGGGGGGGCGGGAGCAGTACTTC. It codes for CASSEVIAGGREQYF.

This chain uses TRBV3-1 (or the pseudogene TRBV3-2) with TRBJ1-5, with 7 positions matching TRBD1. Germline V lookup: CDR1 LGHDT, CDR2 YNNKEL (reference sequence). This CDR3 spans 15 amino acids. J lost 4 bases, V lost 4 bases, and 7 bases had no gene match. Here the CDR3 reads CASSPGGGVNQPQHF. CDR3 in DNA: TGTGCCAGCAGCCCAGGGGGTGGTGTTAATCAGCCCCAGCATTTT.

In this sample, this clone turned up many times. This sequence joins TRBV16 and TRBJ1-4; D might be TRBD1 (6 bases). Germline V CDR1 and CDR2: KGHSY, FQNENV. The CDR3 contains 16 residues. V lost 3 bases to trimming and J lost 2 bases, with 13 bases between them. The CDR3 coding sequence is TGTGCCAGCAGCCAGATACAGGGTATCACTAATGAAAAACTGTTTTTT. Protein product: CASSQIQGITNEKLFF.

The CDR3 nucleotides are TGTGCCAGCAGCTCGGAGATCTCTGGAAACACCATATATTTT. It encodes CASSSEISGNTIYF. The chain is built from TRBV7-2 and TRBJ1-3, with D hard to call. With 4 bases removed from V and 0 bases from J, the gap between germline ends came to 7 bases. The CDR3 spans 14 residues. The germline gives CDR1 SGHTA, CDR2 FQGNSA.

The table lists this clone with many counts. The chain combines TRBV5-1 with TRBJ2-5; TRBD2 aligns across 11 bases. Looked up from germline, CDR1 is SGHRS and CDR2 is YFSETQ. With 8 bases clipped from V and 5 bases from J, the junction kept 11 bases outside the gene matches. The CDR3 is 15 residues long. Here the CDR3 DNA reads TGCGCCAGTGGGTTAGCGGGGGGGCCCCGCGAGACCCAGTACTTC. Amino acid sequence: CASGLAGGPRETQYF.

This chain uses TRBV3-1 (or the pseudogene TRBV3-2) with TRBJ1-2, with D maybe TRBD1 (5 bases). The CDR3 covers 13 residues. CDR1 is LGHDT and CDR2 is YNNKEL in the germline V gene (reference sequence). Between the trimmed V and J ends, which lost 3 bases and 4 bases, there was a span of 9 bases. The CDR3 spells CASSHRASYGYTF. The DNA for the CDR3 is TGTGCCAGCAGCCACAGGGCCTCCTATGGCTACACCTTC.

This clone was found once. The chain combines TRBV7-9 with TRBJ1-3; D remains ambiguous. Germline CDR1 and CDR2: SEHNR and FQNEAQ (reference sequence). Trimming removed 1 base from V and 0 bases from J, with 13 bases in between. This CDR3 has 17 residues. The CDR3 sequence: CASSLDYGHYSGNTIYF. CDR3 coding DNA: TGTGCCAGCAGCTTAGACTATGGTCATTACTCTGGAAACACCATATATTTT. The variable domain in full, completed from reference TRBV7-9 and TRBJ1-3, reads DTGVSQNPRHKITKRGQNVTFRCDPISEHNRLYWYRQTLGQGPEFLTYFQNEAQLEKSRLLSDRFSAERPKGSFSTLEIQRTEQGDSAMYLCASSLDYGHYSGNTIYFGEGSWLTVV.

The V call is TRBV24-1, the J call TRBJ2-3; TRBD1 might be the D (6 bases). The CDR3 loop spans 16 amino acids. V lost 3 bases and J 0 bases, leaving 12 bases between the germline ends. Germline CDR1 is KGHDR and CDR2 is SFDVKD. CDR3 in amino acids: CATSDRTDTSTDTQYF. CDR3 coding DNA: TGTGCCACCAGTGATAGGACAGATACTAGCACAGATACGCAGTATTTT.

In this sample, this clone turned up once. The gene calls are TRBV7-3 and TRBJ2-1, with 7 bases lining up with TRBD2. This CDR3 has 16 amino acids. Germline V gene sequence: CDR1 SGHTA, CDR2 FQGTGA. V lost 5 bases to trimming and J lost 3 bases; unmatched junction nucleotides: 10. The CDR3 sequence: CASSPRRGDLYNEQFF. The CDR3 nucleotides are TGTGCCAGCAGCCCTCGCCGGGGGGATCTCTACAATGAGCAGTTCTTC.

The genes are TRBV4-2 and TRBJ2-5; TRBD2 matches at 10 bases. Germline V gene lookup returns CDR1 LGHNA and CDR2 YNFKEQ. The CDR3 consists of 15 residues. V gave up 0 bases and J gave up 5 bases; unmatched junction bases: 3. In DNA form, the CDR3 reads TGTGCCAGCAGCCAAGAACTAGCGGGGACTGAGACCCAGTACTTC. It specifies CASSQELAGTETQYF.

The rearrangement uses TRBV5-1 and TRBJ2-3, with a possible D match to TRBD1 (5 bases). This CDR3 spans 15 amino acids. V lost 4 bases and J lost 1, with 13 bases in between. Germline V gene sequence: CDR1 SGHRS, CDR2 YFSETQ. The CDR3 sequence: CASSLQGPGTDTQYF. CDR3 DNA: TGCGCCAGCAGCCTGCAGGGTCCCGGCACAGATACGCAGTATTTT.

This chain uses TRBV10-3 with TRBJ2-7; perhaps TRBD1 as D (5 bases). The J call may be incorrect, as the DNA end agrees better with TRBJ2-5. This CDR3 comprises 13 residues. Germline values: CDR1 ENHRY, CDR2 SYGVKD. CDR3 sequence (DNA): TGTGCCATCAGTGACCCCTCTGACAGGACCCAGTACTTC. Amino acid sequence: CAISDPSDRTQYF.

This chain links TRBV7-3 with TRBJ2-3; the D gene is possibly TRBD1 (5 bases). Trimming removed 6 bases from V and 4 bases from J, with 14 bases in between. CDR3 length equals 14 residues. Germline V gene lookup returns CDR1 SGHTA and CDR2 FQGTGA. Written as DNA, the CDR3 is TGTGCCAGCAGTTCAGGACACGGGCCAGATACGCAGTATTTT. Protein: CASSSGHGPDTQYF.